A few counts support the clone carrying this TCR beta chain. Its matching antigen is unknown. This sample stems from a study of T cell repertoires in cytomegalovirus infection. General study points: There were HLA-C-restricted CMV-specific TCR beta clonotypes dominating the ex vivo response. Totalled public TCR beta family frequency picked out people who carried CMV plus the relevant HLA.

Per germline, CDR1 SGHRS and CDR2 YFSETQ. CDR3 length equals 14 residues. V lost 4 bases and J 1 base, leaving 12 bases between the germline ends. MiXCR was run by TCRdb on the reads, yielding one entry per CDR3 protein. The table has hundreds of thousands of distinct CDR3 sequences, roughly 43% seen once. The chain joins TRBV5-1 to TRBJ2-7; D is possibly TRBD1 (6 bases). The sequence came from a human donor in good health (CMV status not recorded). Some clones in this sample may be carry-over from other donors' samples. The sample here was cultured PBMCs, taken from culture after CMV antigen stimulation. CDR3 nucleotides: TGCGCCAGCAGCCAACAGGGTGTGTCCTACGAGCAGTACTTC. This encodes CASSQQGVSYEQYF.